A single sample is the source of the 4 T cell receptor beta chains below, sequenced in a study of T cells expressing NK-cell markers. TCRdb reprocessed the 5' RACE reads, keeping one entry per CDR3 protein, no DNA. In total, the table holds 500,000 or so distinct CDR3 sequences. Sequences were obtained from blood T cells: a sorted CD56 or NKG2C T cell subset, CD4+ or CD8+ T cells, or bulk PBMC T cells (not recorded which). The source of these receptors is a man aged 18-30 years in good health.

This chain uses TRBV4-1 with TRBJ2-1. Per the germline V gene, CDR1 is MGHRA and CDR2 is YSYEKL. The CDR3 loop spans 14 amino acids. CDR3 region: CASSQQLYYNEQFF.

The V gene is TRBV18, the J gene TRBJ2-2; TCRdb proposes TRBD2, but this gene call is untestable without DNA. Germline V gene lookup returns CDR1 KGHSH and CDR2 LQKENI. CDR3 size: 17 residues. CDR3: CASSPSSGRPNTGELFF. Full variable domain (outside the CDR3, taken from reference TRBV18 and TRBJ2-2): NAGVMQNPRHLVRRRGQEARLRCSPMKGHSHVYWYRQLPEEGLKFMVYLQKENIIDESGMPKERFSAEFPKEGPSILRIQQVVRGDSAAYFCASSPSSGRPNTGELFFGEGSRLTVL.

The rearrangement joins TRBV24-1 to TRBJ2-1; TCRdb names TRBD2, which stays unverified in the absence of DNA. The CDR3 is made up of 12 amino acids. The germline V gene has CDR1 KGHDR and CDR2 SFDVKD. CDR3 sequence: CATSDLGREQFF.

The chain uses TRBV7-8 and TRBJ2-1; TCRdb names TRBD2, which stays unverified in the absence of DNA. The V gene's germline CDR1 is SGHVS and CDR2 FQNEAQ. CDR3 length equals 15 residues. This CDR3 reads CASSSGVVLHNEQFF.